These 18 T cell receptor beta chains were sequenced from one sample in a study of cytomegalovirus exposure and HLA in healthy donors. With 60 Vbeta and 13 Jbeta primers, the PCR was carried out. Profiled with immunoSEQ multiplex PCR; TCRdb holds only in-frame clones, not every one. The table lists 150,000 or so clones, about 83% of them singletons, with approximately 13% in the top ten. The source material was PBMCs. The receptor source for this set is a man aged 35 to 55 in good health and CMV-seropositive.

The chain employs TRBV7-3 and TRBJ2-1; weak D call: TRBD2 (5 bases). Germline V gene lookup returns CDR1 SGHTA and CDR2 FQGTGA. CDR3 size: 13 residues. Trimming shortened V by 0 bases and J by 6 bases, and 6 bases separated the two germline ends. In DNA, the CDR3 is TGTGCCAGCAGCTTAACTCGGGGCAATGAGCAGTTCTTC. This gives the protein CASSLTRGNEQFF. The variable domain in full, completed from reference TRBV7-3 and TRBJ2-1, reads GAGVSQTPSNKVTEKGKYVELRCDPISGHTALYWYRQSLGQGPEFLIYFQGTGAADDSGLPNDRFFAVRPEGSVSTLKIQRTERGDSAVYLCASSLTRGNEQFFGPGTRLTVL.

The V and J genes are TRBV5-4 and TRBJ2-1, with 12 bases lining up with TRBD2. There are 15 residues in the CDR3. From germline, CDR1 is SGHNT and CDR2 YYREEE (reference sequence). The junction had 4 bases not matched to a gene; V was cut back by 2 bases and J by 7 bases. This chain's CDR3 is CASSFGLAGFNEQFF. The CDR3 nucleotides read TGTGCCAGCAGCTTTGGACTAGCGGGATTTAATGAGCAGTTCTTC.

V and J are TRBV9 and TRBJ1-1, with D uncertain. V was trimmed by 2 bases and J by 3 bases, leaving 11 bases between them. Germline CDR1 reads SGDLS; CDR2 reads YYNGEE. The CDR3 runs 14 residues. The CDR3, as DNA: TGTGCCAGCAGCGTCCAGGTCGATGACACTGAAGCTTTCTTT. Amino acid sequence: CASSVQVDDTEAFF.

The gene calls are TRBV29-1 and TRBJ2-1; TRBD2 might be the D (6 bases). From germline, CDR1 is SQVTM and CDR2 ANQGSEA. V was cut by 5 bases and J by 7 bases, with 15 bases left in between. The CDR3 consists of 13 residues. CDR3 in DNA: TGCAGCGTTTCAGGAGGGCCCTTGAATGAGCAGTTCTTC. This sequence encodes CSVSGGPLNEQFF.

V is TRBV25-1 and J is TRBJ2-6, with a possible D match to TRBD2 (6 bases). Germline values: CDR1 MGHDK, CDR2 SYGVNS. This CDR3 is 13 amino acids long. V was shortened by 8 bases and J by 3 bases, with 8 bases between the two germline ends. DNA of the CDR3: TGTGCCAGCGGGCGGGATGGGGCCAACGTCCTGACTTTC. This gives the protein CASGRDGANVLTF.

For the CDR3, the DNA is TGTGCCAGCAGCTTATCCAGCGGAACCTACAATGAGCAGTTCTTC. Amino acids: CASSLSSGTYNEQFF. The rearrangement links TRBV5-4 to TRBJ2-1; D may be TRBD2 (5 bases). CDR1 SGHNT and CDR2 YYREEE come from the germline V gene (reference sequence). V lost 2 bases and J lost 2, with 11 bases in between. CDR3 length: 15 residues.

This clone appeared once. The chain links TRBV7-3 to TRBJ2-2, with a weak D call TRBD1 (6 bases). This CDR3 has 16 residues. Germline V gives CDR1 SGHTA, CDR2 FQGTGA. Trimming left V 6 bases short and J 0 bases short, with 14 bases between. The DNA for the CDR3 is TGTGCCAGCAGTCTAAGGGGGACATCGAACACCGGGGAGCTGTTTTTT. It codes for CASSLRGTSNTGELFF.

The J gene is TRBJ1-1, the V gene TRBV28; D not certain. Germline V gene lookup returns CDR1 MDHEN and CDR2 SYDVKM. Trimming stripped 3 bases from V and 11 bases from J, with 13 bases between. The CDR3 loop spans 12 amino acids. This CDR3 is CASSLAEVEAFF. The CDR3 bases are TGTGCCAGCAGTTTGGCGGAAGTCGAGGCTTTCTTT. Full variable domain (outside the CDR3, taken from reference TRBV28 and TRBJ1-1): DVKVTQSSRYLVKRTGEKVFLECVQDMDHENMFWYRQDPGLGLRLIYFSYDVKMKEKGDIPEGYSVSREKKERFSLILESASTNQTSMYLCASSLAEVEAFFGQGTRLTVV.

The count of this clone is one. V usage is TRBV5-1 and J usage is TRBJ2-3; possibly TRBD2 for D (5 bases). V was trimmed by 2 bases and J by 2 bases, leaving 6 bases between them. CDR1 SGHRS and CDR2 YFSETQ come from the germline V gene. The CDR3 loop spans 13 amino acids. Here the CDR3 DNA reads TGCGCCAGCAGCTTAGCGGCCACAGATACGCAGTATTTT. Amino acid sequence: CASSLAATDTQYF.

CDR3 sequence (DNA): TGCAGCCCCGGGGAGGAAGGGAATCAGCCCCAGCATTTT. Its translation: CSPGEEGNQPQHF. The chain is built from TRBV29-1 and TRBJ1-5; D unclear. The germline V and J ends were trimmed by 8 bases and 4 bases, with 15 bases remaining between them. From germline, CDR1 is SQVTM and CDR2 ANQGSEA. This CDR3 has 13 residues.

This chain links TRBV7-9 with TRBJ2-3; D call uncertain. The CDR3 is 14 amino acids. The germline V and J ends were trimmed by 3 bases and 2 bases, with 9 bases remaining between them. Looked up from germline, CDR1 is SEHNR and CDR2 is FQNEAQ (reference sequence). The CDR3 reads CASSFQEVTDTQYF. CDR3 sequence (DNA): TGTGCCAGCAGCTTTCAAGAGGTCACAGATACGCAGTATTTT.

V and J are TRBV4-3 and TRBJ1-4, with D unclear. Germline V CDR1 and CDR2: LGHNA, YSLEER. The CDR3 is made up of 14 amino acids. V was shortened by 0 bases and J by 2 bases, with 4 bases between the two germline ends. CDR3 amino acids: CASSQDGTNEKLFF. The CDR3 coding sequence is TGCGCCAGCAGCCAAGACGGGACTAATGAAAAACTGTTTTTT.

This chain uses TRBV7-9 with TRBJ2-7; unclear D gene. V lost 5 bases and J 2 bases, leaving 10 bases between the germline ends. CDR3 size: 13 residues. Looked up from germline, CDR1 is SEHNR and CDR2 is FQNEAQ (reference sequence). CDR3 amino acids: CASSPGGTYEQYF. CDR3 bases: TGTGCCAGCAGCCCAGGTGGCACCTACGAGCAGTACTTC.

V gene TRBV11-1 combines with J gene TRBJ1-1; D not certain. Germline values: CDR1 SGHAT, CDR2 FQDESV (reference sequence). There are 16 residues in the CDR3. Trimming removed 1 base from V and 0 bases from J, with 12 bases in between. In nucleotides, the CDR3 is TGTGCCAGCAGCTTAGGGGCAGGAGGAATGAACACTGAAGCTTTCTTT. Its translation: CASSLGAGGMNTEAFF.

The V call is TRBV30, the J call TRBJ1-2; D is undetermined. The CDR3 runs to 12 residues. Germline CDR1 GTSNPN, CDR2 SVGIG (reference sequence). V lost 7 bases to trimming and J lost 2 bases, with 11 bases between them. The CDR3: CALETGNYGYTF. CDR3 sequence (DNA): TGTGCCTTGGAGACGGGAAACTATGGCTACACCTTC.

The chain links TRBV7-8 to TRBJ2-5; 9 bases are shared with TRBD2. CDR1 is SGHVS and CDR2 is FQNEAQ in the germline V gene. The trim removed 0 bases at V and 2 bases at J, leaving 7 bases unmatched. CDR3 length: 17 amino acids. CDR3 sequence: CASSLAETSGKQETQYF. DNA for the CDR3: TGTGCCAGCAGCTTAGCGGAGACTAGCGGCAAACAAGAGACCCAGTACTTC.

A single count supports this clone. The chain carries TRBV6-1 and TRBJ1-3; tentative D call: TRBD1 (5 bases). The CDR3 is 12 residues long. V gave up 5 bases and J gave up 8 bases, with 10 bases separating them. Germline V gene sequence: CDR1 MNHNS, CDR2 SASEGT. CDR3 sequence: CASSKLGDTIYF. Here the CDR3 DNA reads TGTGCCAGCAGTAAATTAGGGGACACCATATATTTT.

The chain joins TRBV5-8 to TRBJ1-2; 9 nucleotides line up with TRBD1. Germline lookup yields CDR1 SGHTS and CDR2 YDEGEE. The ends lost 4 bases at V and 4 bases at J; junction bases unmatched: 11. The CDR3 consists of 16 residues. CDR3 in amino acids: CASSPGAQGAVYGYTF. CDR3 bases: TGTGCCAGCAGCCCAGGGGCACAGGGGGCGGTCTATGGCTACACCTTC.